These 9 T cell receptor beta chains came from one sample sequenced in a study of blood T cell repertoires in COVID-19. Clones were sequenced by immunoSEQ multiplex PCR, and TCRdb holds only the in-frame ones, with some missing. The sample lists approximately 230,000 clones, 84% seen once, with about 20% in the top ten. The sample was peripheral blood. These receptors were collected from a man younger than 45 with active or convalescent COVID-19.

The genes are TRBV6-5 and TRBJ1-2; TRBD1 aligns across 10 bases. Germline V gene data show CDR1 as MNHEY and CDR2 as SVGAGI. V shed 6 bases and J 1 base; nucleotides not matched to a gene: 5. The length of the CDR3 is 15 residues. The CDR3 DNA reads TGTGCCAGCAGCCCCGGGACAGGGGTTAACTATGGCTACACCTTC. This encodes CASSPGTGVNYGYTF.

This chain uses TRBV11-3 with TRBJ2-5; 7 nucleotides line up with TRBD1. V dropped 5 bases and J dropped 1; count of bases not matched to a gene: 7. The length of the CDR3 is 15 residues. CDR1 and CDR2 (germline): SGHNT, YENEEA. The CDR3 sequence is CASSLRDSTQETQYF. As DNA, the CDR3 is TGTGCCAGCAGCCTCCGGGACAGTACCCAAGAGACCCAGTACTTC. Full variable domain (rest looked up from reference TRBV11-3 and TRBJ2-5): EAGVVQSPRYKIIEKKQPVAFWCNPISGHNTLYWYLQNLGQGPELLIRYENEEAVDDSQLPKDRFSAERLKGVDSTLKIQPAELGDSAVYLCASSLRDSTQETQYFGPGTRLLVL.

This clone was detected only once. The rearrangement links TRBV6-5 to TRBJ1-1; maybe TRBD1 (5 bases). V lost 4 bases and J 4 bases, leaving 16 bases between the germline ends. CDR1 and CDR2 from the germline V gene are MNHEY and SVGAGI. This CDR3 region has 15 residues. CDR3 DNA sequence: TGTGCCAGCAGTTCCGGGGGGGGGTGGACCACTGAAGCTTTCTTT. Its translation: CASSSGGGWTTEAFF.

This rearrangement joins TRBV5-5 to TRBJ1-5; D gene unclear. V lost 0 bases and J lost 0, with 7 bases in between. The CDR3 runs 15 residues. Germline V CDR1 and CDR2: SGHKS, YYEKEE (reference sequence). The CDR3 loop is CASSLALISNQPQHF. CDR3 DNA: TGTGCCAGCAGCTTGGCACTGATTAGCAATCAGCCCCAGCATTTT.

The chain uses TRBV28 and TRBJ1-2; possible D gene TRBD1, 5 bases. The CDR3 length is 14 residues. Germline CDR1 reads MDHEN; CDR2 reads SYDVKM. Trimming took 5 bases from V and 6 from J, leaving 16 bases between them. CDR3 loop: CASSVRLTANGYTF. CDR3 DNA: TGTGCCAGCAGTGTCCGCTTGACAGCGAATGGCTACACCTTC.

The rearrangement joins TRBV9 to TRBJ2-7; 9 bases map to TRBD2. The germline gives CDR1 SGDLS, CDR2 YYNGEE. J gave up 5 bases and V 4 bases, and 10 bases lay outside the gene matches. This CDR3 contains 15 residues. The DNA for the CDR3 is TGTGCCAGCAGCCCCGATGGGCGGGAGGGCGACGAGCAGTACTTC. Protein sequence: CASSPDGREGDEQYF.

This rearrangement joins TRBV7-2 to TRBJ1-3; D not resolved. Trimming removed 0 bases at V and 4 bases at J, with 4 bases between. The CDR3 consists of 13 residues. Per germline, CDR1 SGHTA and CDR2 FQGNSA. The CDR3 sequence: CASSLAGGNTIYF. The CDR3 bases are TGTGCCAGCAGCTTAGCCGGGGGAAACACCATATATTTT.

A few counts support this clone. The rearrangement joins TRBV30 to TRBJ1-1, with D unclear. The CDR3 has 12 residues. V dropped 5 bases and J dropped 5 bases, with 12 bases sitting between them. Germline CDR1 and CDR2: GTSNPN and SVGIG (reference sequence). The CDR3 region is CAWDSRETEAFF. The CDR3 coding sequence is TGTGCCTGGGACTCCCGGGAGACTGAAGCTTTCTTT.

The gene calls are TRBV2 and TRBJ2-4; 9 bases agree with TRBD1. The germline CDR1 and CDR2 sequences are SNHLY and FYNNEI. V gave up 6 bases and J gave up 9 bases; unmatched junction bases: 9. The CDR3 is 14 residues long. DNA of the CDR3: TGTGCCAGCAGGACCGGGACAGGGAGAGGCATTCAGTACTTC. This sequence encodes CASRTGTGRGIQYF.